The source of this T cell receptor beta chain is a study of cytomegalovirus exposure and HLA in healthy donors. The PCR contained 60 Vbeta and 13 Jbeta primers. Data came from immunoSEQ multiplex PCR; TCRdb stores just in-frame clones and leaves some out. The table lists approximately 130,000 clones, more than 70% of them singletons, with under 7% in the top ten. The CDR3 covers 18 residues. CDR1 SQVTM and CDR2 ANQGSEA come from the germline V gene. V gave up 1 base and J gave up 4 bases, with 22 bases separating them. The chain combines TRBV29-1 with TRBJ2-2, with a possible D match to TRBD1 (6 bases). What was sequenced was PBMCs. This TCR was sampled from a woman in her 30s in good health and CMV-seropositive. CDR3 region: CSVEGWGDRQGGTGELFF. The CDR3 DNA is TGCAGCGTTGAAGGTTGGGGTGACAGGCAAGGAGGCACCGGGGAGCTGTTTTTT.